Below are 21 T cell receptor beta chains sequenced from a single sample in a study of cytomegalovirus exposure and HLA in healthy donors. PCR employed 60 Vbeta and 13 Jbeta primers. Assay: immunoSEQ multiplex PCR; the TCRdb copy retains only in-frame clones and omits some. The table shows around 95,000 clones, with around four fifths occurring only once. The sample consisted of PBMCs. These receptors were taken from a man younger than 40 in good health and CMV-seropositive.

The chain uses TRBV7-9 and TRBJ2-1; 8 bases are shared with TRBD1. There are 16 residues in the CDR3. Germline V CDR1 and CDR2: SEHNR, FQNEAQ (reference sequence). V dropped 6 bases and J dropped 3; count of bases not matched to a gene: 10. CDR3: CASSSTGTGLYNEQFF. The CDR3 bases are TGTGCCAGCAGTTCCACCGGGACAGGTCTCTACAATGAGCAGTTCTTC. The full variable domain, its missing parts supplied by reference TRBV7-9 and TRBJ2-1, is DTGVSQNPRHKITKRGQNVTFRCDPISEHNRLYWYRQTLGQGPEFLTYFQNEAQLEKSRLLSDRFSAERPKGSFSTLEIQRTEQGDSAMYLCASSSTGTGLYNEQFFGPGTRLTVL.

This chain uses TRBV7-3 with TRBJ2-1; 8 nucleotides align to TRBD1. The V and J ends lost 1 base and 9 bases, in that order; junction bases with no gene match: 11. Germline loops: CDR1 SGHTA, CDR2 FQGTGA. This CDR3 spans 16 amino acids. The CDR3 DNA reads as TGTGCCAGCAGCTTAAACGGCGGACAGGGATTTGGTGAGCAGTTCTTC. The encoded protein is CASSLNGGQGFGEQFF.

In its sample, this clone was seen a few times. The V and J genes are TRBV5-8 and TRBJ1-2; D call uncertain. V lost 1 base and J lost 8, with 6 bases in between. The germline CDR1 and CDR2 sequences are SGHTS and YDEGEE. There are 11 residues in the CDR3. CDR3 sequence: CASSLTGGYTF. As DNA, the CDR3 is TGTGCCAGCAGCTTGACGGGAGGCTACACCTTC.

CDR3 bases: TGTGCCAGCAGCCAAGGGGTGCTAGCGGGGACACCTAGTAATGAGCAGTTCTTC. Protein: CASSQGVLAGTPSNEQFF. The chain has TRBV7-3 and TRBJ2-1; 9 bases fit TRBD2. The CDR3 loop spans 18 amino acids. CDR1 is SGHTA and CDR2 is FQGTGA in the germline V gene. Losses at the gene ends were 5 bases for V and 7 bases for J; bases not matched to a gene: 18.

This chain joins TRBV6-5 and TRBJ1-1; no definite D call. Germline V gene lookup returns CDR1 MNHEY and CDR2 SVGAGI. There are 14 residues in the CDR3. Trimming removed 6 bases from V and 2 bases from J, with 13 bases in between. In DNA form, the CDR3 reads TGTGCCAGCAGCCACGAGGGAAGAAACACTGAAGCTTTCTTT. Its protein is CASSHEGRNTEAFF.

The rearrangement joins TRBV7-8 to TRBJ1-2; the match to TRBD1 covers 8 bases. This CDR3 is built from 12 residues. CDR1 and CDR2 from the germline V gene are SGHVS and FQNEAQ. The trim removed 6 bases at V and 8 bases at J, leaving 5 bases unmatched. CDR3 sequence: CASRTTGDGYTF. CDR3 DNA: TGTGCCAGCAGGACGACAGGGGACGGCTACACCTTC.

The chain employs TRBV28 and TRBJ2-7, with 11 positions matching TRBD1. The V segment lost 4 bases and the J segment 3 bases; nucleotides outside the gene matches: 5. Germline V gene lookup returns CDR1 MDHEN and CDR2 SYDVKM. CDR3 length: 15 amino acids. CDR3 nucleotide sequence: TGTGCCAGCAGTTCGGACAGGGGGCCCTACTACGAGCAGTACTTC. This gives the protein CASSSDRGPYYEQYF.

A few counts support this clone. The rearrangement joins TRBV6-5 to TRBJ1-5, with a possible D match to TRBD1 (5 bases). The CDR3 has 14 amino acids. V lost 10 bases and J 0 bases, leaving 13 bases between the germline ends. The V gene's germline CDR1 is MNHEY and CDR2 SVGAGI. The CDR3 is CATWSGNSNQPQHF. For the CDR3, the DNA is TGTGCCACCTGGTCAGGGAATAGCAATCAGCCCCAGCATTTT.

The chain is built from TRBV7-3 and TRBJ2-1; 8 bases are a match to TRBD2. The CDR3 is made up of 13 amino acids. Germline V gene lookup returns CDR1 SGHTA and CDR2 FQGTGA. Trimming at V came to 8 bases and at J to 9 bases, leaving 9 bases not matched to a gene. CDR3 protein: CASGNGGATEQFF. For the CDR3, the DNA is TGTGCCAGCGGGAACGGGGGGGCTACTGAGCAGTTCTTC.

The genes are TRBV19 and TRBJ2-7; D is perhaps TRBD2 (5 bases). The CDR3 runs to 12 residues. CDR1 is LNHDA and CDR2 is SQIVND in the germline V gene (reference sequence). Trimming stripped 1 base from V and 5 bases from J, with 6 bases between. The CDR3 is CASSIGGHEQYF. The CDR3 bases are TGTGCCAGTAGTATAGGAGGGCACGAGCAGTACTTC.

The chain has TRBV4-2 and TRBJ1-4; D ambiguous. The CDR3 runs to 14 residues. Germline lookup yields CDR1 LGHNA and CDR2 YNFKEQ. V dropped 1 base and J dropped 4 bases, with 7 bases sitting between them. The CDR3 is CASSQGLLNEKLFF. DNA of the CDR3: TGTGCCAGCAGCCAAGGACTGCTTAATGAAAAACTGTTTTTT.

This clone was counted once. The CDR3 DNA sequence: TGTGCCACCAGCAGAGCTGGGAGGGGGAATTCCTACGAGCAGTACTTC. Its translation: CATSRAGRGNSYEQYF. This chain joins TRBV15 and TRBJ2-7; a possible D gene is TRBD2 (7 bases). Germline loops: CDR1 LNHNV, CDR2 YYDKDF (reference sequence). This CDR3 is built from 16 residues. Trimming shortened V by 1 base and J by 1 base, and 14 bases separated the two germline ends. Filled out from reference TRBV15 and TRBJ2-7, the complete variable domain reads DAMVIQNPRYQVTQFGKPVTLSCSQTLNHNVMYWYQQKSSQAPKLLFHYYDKDFNNEADTPDNFQSRRPNTSFCFLDIRSPGLGDTAMYLCATSRAGRGNSYEQYFGPGTRLTVT.

The V gene is TRBV7-8, the J gene TRBJ1-2, with unresolved D. The V and J ends lost 5 bases and 3 bases respectively, with 16 bases between them. This CDR3 spans 15 amino acids. Germline values: CDR1 SGHVS, CDR2 FQNEAQ. The CDR3 loop is CASSIRREGDYGYTF. The CDR3 DNA reads TGTGCCAGCAGCATCCGAAGGGAGGGCGACTATGGCTACACCTTC.

CDR3 bases: TGTGCCAGCAGCTTTAAGACAGAGGCGGCCTACGAGCAGTACTTC. This gives the protein CASSFKTEAAYEQYF. V is TRBV7-8 and J is TRBJ2-5, with D possibly TRBD1 on 5 matching bases. The J call may not be correct, given that the DNA end is closer to TRBJ2-7. Germline-derived CDR1 and CDR2 are SGHVS and FQNEAQ. This CDR3 region has 15 residues.

The chain joins TRBV28 to TRBJ2-2, with D possibly being TRBD1 (6 bases). Germline assignment: CDR1 MDHEN and CDR2 SYDVKM. V was pared by 6 bases and J by 1 base, with 9 bases between. This CDR3 has 14 residues. The CDR3 DNA reads TGTGCCAGCAGGCCGGGACAGAACACCGGGGAGCTGTTTTTT. Translated, it gives CASRPGQNTGELFF.

The chain is built from TRBV5-1 and TRBJ2-5; TRBD1 matches at 8 bases. This CDR3 is built from 14 residues. Trimming cost V 1 base and J 5 bases; bases outside gene matches: 4. The germline gives CDR1 SGHRS, CDR2 YFSETQ. Written as DNA, the CDR3 is TGCGCCAGCAGCTTGACAGGGGGTCGGGAGACCCAGTACTTC. Its protein is CASSLTGGRETQYF.

This clone has only one observation. The gene calls are TRBV14 and TRBJ2-3, with D possibly being TRBD2 (6 bases). The V gene lost 5 bases and the J gene lost 7 bases, with 16 bases spanning the gap. Germline lookup yields CDR1 SGHDN and CDR2 FVKESK. The CDR3 runs to 14 residues. The CDR3 DNA reads TGTGCCAGCAGCAAGTCAGCGGGTTGGTATACGCAGTATTTT. Protein sequence: CASSKSAGWYTQYF.

V and J are TRBV5-8 and TRBJ2-4; D might be TRBD1 (5 bases). Germline V CDR1 and CDR2: SGHTS, YDEGEE. This CDR3 has 16 residues. Trimming took 3 bases from V and 5 from J, leaving 18 bases between them. The chain's CDR3 is CASSSRMGRRENIQYF. The DNA for the CDR3 is TGTGCCAGCAGCTCGCGGATGGGGCGTCGCGAAAACATTCAGTACTTC. Drawing the rest from reference TRBV5-8 and TRBJ2-4, the complete variable domain is EAGVTQSPTHLIKTRGQQATLRCSPISGHTSVYWYQQALGLGLQFLLWYDEGEERNRGNFPPRFSGRQFPNYSSELNVNALELEDSALYLCASSSRMGRRENIQYFGAGTRLSVL.

The rearrangement uses TRBV7-8 and TRBJ1-1; D is unclear. The CDR3 covers 14 residues. Germline V gene data show CDR1 as SGHVS and CDR2 as FQNEAQ. With 4 bases removed from V and 0 bases from J, the gap between germline ends came to 9 bases. The CDR3 reads CASSWELMNTEAFF. The CDR3 DNA reads TGTGCCAGCAGCTGGGAGCTAATGAACACTGAAGCTTTCTTT.

The J gene is TRBJ2-3, the V gene TRBV4-2; D perhaps matches TRBD2 (7 bases). The length of the CDR3 is 16 residues. Germline loops: CDR1 LGHNA, CDR2 YNFKEQ. V lost 0 bases, J lost 0 bases, and 10 bases lay in between. This CDR3 reads CASSQDRGGSTDTQYF. CDR3 bases: TGTGCCAGCAGCCAAGATAGGGGGGGGAGCACAGATACGCAGTATTTT.

The chain is built from TRBV11-2 and TRBJ1-6, with D maybe TRBD1 (6 bases). Trimming cost V 5 bases and J 0 bases, with 17 bases left between them. Germline assignment: CDR1 SGHAT and CDR2 FQNNGV. The CDR3 extends over 18 amino acids. DNA for the CDR3: TGTGCCAGCAGCCGGGGGGGGCTCACGGGCTCCTATAATTCACCCCTCCACTTT. It is translated as CASSRGGLTGSYNSPLHF.